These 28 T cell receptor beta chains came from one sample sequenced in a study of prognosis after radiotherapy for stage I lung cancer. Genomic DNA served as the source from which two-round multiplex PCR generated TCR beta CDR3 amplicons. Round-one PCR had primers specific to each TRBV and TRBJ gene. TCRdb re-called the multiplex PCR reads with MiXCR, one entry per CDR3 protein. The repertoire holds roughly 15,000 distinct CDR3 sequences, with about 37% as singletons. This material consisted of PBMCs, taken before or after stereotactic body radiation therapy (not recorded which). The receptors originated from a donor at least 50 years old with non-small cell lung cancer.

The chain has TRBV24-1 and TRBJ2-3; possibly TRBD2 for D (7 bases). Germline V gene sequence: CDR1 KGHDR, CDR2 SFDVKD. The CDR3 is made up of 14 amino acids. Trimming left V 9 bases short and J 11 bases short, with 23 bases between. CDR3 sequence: CATQGREIAGKQYF. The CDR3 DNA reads TGTGCCACCCAGGGGCGGGAGATTGCAGGTAAGCAGTATTTT.

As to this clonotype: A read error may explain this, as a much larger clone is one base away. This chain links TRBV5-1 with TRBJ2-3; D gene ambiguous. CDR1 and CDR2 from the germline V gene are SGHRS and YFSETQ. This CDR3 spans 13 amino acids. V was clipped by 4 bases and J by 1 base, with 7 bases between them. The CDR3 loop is CASSLAGTDTQYF. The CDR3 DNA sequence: TGCGCCAGCAGCCTTGCGGGCACAGATACGCAGTATTTT.

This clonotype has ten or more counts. The DNA of the CDR3 is TGTGCCAGCTCGCGGGGGGCTGACTATGGCTACACCTTC. Residues: CASSRGADYGYTF. V gene TRBV2 combines with J gene TRBJ1-2; D is possibly TRBD1 (6 bases). There are 13 residues in the CDR3. With 8 bases removed from V and 3 bases from J, the gap between germline ends came to 13 bases. CDR1 is SNHLY, CDR2 FYNNEI, per germline.

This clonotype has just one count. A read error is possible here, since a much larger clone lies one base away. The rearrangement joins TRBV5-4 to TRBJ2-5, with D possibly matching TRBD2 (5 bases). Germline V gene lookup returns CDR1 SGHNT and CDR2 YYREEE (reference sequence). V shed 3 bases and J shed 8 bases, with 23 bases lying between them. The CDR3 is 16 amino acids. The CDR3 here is CASSSPEAANGDTQYF. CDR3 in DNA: TGTGCCAGCAGCTCCCCAGAAGCGGCAAATGGGGATACCCAGTACTTC. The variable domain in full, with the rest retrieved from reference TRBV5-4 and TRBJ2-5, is ETGVTQSPTHLIKTRGQQVTLRCSSQSGHNTVSWYQQALGQGPQFIFQYYREEENGRGNFPPRFSGLQFPNYSSELNVNALELDDSALYLCASSSPEAANGDTQYFGPGTRLLVL.

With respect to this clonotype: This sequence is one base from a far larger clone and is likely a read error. The CDR3 coding sequence is TGTGCCAGCAGATTATTTGACGGCCGAACCTACGAGCAGTACTTC. This sequence encodes CASRLFDGRTYEQYF. J is TRBJ2-7 and V is TRBV2, with D unclear. The CDR3 has 15 residues. The V and J ends lost 6 bases and 2 bases respectively, with 17 bases between them. Germline V gene data show CDR1 as SNHLY and CDR2 as FYNNEI.

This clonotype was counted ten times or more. CDR3 DNA sequence: TGCGCCAGCAGACTAGTTTCCACGGCGGATGAGCAGTTCTTC. Protein sequence: CASRLVSTADEQFF. V usage is TRBV4-1 and J usage is TRBJ2-1, with D perhaps matching TRBD2 (5 bases). Germline lookup yields CDR1 MGHRA and CDR2 YSYEKL. Between the trimmed V and J ends, which lost 6 bases and 8 bases, there was a span of 17 bases. The CDR3 is 14 amino acids.

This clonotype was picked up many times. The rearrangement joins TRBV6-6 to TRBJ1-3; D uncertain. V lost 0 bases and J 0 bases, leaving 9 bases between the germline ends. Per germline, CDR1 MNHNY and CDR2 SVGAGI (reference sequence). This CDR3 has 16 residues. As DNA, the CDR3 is TGTGCCAGCAGTTACTCGAGCCGGGACTCTGGAAACACCATATATTTT. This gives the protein CASSYSSRDSGNTIYF.

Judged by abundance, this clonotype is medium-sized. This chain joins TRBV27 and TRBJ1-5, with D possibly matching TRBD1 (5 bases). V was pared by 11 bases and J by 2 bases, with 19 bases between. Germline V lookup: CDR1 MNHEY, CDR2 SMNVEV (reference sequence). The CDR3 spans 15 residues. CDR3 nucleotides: TGTGCCCGCGAGAGTAGGGGCGGAGGCAATCAGCCCCAGCATTTT. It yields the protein CARESRGGGNQPQHF.

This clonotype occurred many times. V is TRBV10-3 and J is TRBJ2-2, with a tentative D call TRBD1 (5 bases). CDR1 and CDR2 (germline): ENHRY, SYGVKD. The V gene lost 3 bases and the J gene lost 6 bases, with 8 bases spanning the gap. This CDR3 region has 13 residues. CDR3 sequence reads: CAISDPGSGELFF. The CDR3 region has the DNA TGTGCCATCAGTGACCCAGGGTCCGGGGAGCTGTTTTTT.

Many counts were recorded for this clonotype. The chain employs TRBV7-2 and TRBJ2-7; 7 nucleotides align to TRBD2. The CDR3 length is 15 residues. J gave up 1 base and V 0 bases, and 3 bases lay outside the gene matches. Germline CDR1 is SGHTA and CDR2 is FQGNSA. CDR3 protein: CASSLASGKSYEQYF. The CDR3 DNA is TGTGCCAGCAGCTTAGCCAGCGGGAAATCCTACGAGCAGTACTTC. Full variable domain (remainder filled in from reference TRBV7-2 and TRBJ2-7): GAGVSQSPSNKVTEKGKDVELRCDPISGHTALYWYRQSLGQGLEFLIYFQGNSAPDKSGLPSDRFSAERTGGSVSTLTIQRTQQEDSAVYLCASSLASGKSYEQYFGPGTRLTVT.

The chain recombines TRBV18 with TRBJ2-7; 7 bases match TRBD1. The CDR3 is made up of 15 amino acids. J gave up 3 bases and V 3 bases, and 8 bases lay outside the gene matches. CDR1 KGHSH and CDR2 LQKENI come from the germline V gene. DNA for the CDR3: TGTGCCAGCTCACCCCCGGGACAGTGTATCTACGAGCAGTACTTC. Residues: CASSPPGQCIYEQYF. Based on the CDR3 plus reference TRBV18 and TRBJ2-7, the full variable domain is NAGVMQNPRHLVRRRGQEARLRCSPMKGHSHVYWYRQLPEEGLKFMVYLQKENIIDESGMPKERFSAEFPKEGPSILRIQQVVRGDSAAYFCASSPPGQCIYEQYFGPGTRLTVT.

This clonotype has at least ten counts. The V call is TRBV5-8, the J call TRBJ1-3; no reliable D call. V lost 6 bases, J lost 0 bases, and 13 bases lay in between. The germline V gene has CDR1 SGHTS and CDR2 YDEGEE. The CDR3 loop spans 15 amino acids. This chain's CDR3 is CASTLFSGSGNTIYF. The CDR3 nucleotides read TGTGCCAGCACCCTTTTCTCGGGCTCTGGAAACACCATATATTTT. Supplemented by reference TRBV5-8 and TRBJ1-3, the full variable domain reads EAGVTQSPTHLIKTRGQQATLRCSPISGHTSVYWYQQALGLGLQFLLWYDEGEERNRGNFPPRFSGRQFPNYSSELNVNALELEDSALYLCASTLFSGSGNTIYFGEGSWLTVV.

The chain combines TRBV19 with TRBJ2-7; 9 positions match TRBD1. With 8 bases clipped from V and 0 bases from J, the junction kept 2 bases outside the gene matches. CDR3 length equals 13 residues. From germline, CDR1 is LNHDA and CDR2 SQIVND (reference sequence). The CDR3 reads CASGTGSSYEQYF. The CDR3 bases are TGTGCCAGTGGGACAGGGAGCTCCTACGAGCAGTACTTC.

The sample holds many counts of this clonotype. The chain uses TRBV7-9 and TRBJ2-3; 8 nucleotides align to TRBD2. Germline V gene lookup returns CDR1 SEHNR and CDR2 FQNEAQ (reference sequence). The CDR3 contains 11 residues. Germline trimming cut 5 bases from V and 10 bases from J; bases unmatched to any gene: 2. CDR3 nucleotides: TGTGCCAGCAGCCCGGGGGGGCCGCAGTATTTT. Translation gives CASSPGGPQYF. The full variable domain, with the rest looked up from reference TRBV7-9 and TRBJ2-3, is DTGVSQNPRHKITKRGQNVTFRCDPISEHNRLYWYRQTLGQGPEFLTYFQNEAQLEKSRLLSDRFSAERPKGSFSTLEIQRTEQGDSAMYLCASSPGGPQYFGPGTRLTVL.

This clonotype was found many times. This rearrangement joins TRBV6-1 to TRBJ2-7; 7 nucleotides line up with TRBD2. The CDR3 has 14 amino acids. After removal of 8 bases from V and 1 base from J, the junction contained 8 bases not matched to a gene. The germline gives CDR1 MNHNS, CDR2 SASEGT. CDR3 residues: CASAPTSVSYEQYF. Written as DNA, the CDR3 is TGTGCCAGCGCTCCTACTAGCGTATCCTACGAGCAGTACTTC.

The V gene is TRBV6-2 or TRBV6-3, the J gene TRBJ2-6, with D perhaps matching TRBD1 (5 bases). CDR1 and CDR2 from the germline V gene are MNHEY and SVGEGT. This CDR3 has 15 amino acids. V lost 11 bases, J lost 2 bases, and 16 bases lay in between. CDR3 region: CAGGPRAPGANVLTF. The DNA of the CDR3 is TGTGCCGGCGGACCCAGGGCGCCTGGGGCCAACGTCCTGACTTTC.

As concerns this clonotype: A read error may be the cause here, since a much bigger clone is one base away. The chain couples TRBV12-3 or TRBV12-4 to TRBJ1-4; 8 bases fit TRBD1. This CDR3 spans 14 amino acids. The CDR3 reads CANSFTDRDEKLFF. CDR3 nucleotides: TGTGCCAACAGTTTTACGGACAGGGATGAAAAACTGTTTTTT.

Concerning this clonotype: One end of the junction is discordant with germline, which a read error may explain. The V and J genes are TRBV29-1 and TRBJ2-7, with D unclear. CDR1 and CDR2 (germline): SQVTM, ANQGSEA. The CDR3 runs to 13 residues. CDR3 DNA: TGCAGAGTTGAAGATGGGCTCGCCCAAGAGCAGTACTTC. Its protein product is CRVEDGLAQEQYF.

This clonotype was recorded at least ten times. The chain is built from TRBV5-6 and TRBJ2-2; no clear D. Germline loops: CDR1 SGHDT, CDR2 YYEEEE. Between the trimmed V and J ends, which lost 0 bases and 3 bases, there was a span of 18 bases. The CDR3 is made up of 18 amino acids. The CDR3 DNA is TGTGCCAGCAGCTTGGCGGTCTTTTCAATTCGAGACACCGGGGAGCTGTTTTTT. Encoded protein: CASSLAVFSIRDTGELFF.

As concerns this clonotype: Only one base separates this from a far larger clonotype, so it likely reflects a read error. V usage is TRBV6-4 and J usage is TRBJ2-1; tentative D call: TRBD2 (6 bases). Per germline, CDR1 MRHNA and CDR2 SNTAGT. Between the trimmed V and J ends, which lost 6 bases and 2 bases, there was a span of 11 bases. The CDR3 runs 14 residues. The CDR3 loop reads CASRRTMAYNEQFF. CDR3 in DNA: TGTGCCAGCAGAAGGACTATGGCCTACAATGAGCAGTTCTTC.

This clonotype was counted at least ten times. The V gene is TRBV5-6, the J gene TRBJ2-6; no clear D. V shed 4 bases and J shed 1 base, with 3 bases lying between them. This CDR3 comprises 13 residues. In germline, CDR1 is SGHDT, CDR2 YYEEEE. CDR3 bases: TGTGCCAGCAGCCTTTCTGGGGCCAACGTCCTGACTTTC. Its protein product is CASSLSGANVLTF.

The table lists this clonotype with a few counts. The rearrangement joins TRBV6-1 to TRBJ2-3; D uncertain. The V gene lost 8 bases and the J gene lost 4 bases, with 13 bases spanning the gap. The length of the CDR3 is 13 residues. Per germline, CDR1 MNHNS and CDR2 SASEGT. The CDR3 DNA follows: TGTGCCAGCGGATCGGCAGTTGCAGATACGCAGTATTTT. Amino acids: CASGSAVADTQYF.

In DNA, the CDR3 is TGTGCCAGCAGTTTTGTGCTTACTATCGGGAGTAGGGATGAGCAGTTCTTC. Translated: CASSFVLTIGSRDEQFF. V gene TRBV27 combines with J gene TRBJ2-1, with D perhaps TRBD2 (6 bases). The CDR3 runs 17 residues. Germline CDR1 is MNHEY and CDR2 is SMNVEV (reference sequence). Trimming left V 3 bases short and J 8 bases short, with 23 bases between.

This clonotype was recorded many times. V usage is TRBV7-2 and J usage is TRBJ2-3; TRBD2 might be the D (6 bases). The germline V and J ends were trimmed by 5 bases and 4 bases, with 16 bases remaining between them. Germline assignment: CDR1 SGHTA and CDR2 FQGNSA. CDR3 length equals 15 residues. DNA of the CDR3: TGTGCCAGCAGCCCCCGACTAGGTGGATCAGATACGCAGTATTTT. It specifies CASSPRLGGSDTQYF.

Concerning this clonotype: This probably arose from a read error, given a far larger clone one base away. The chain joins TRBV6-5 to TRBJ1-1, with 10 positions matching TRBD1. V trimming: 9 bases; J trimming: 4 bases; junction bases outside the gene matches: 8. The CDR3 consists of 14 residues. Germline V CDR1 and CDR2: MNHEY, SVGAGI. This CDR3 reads CARGPGQGTTEAFF. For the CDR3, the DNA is TGTGCCAGAGGACCGGGACAGGGGACCACTGAAGCTTTCTTT.

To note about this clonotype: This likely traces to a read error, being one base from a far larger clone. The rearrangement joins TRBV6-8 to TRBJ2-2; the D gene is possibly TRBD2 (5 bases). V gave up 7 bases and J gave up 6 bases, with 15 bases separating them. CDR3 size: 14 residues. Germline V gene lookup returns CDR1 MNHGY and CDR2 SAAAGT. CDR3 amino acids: CASNGLSCAGELFF. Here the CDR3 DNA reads TGTGCCAGCAACGGACTGTCGTGTGCCGGGGAGCTGTTTTTT.

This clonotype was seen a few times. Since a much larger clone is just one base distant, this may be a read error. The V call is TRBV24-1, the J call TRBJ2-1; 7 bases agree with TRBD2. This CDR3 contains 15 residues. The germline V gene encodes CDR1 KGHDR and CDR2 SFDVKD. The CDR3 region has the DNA TGTGCCACCAGTGGGTCTAGCGGACGGGCAAATGGGCAGTTCTTC. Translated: CATSGSSGRANGQFF.

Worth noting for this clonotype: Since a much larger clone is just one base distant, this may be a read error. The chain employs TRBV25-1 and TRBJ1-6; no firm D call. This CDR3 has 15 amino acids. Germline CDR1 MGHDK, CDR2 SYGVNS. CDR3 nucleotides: TGTGCCAGCAGTGAATCTCAGACCCATAATTCACCCCCCCACTTT. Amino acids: CASSESQTHNSPPHF.